The clone carrying this T cell receptor (beta chain) has just a few counts. J gave up 3 bases and V 3 bases, and 16 bases lay outside the gene matches. Germline loops: CDR1 SGHDN, CDR2 FVKESK. The CDR3 totals 18 residues. Preparation of the TCRbeta library was carried out with unique molecular identifiers. TCRdb re-derived calls from the PCR reads in MiXCR, one entry per CDR3 protein. The sample consists of some 550,000 distinct CDR3 sequences, around 18% of them appearing once. The data were obtained in a study of T-cell reconstitution after alpha-beta-depleted transplantation in children. The chain links TRBV14 to TRBJ2-7; TRBD1 aligns across 8 bases. Sample: PBMCs from the stem cell graft donor, taken from the stem cell graft. This TCR came from a human donor who donated a stem cell graft to a child with acute lymphoblastic leukemia. The DNA of the CDR3 is TGTGCCAGCAGCCAGGCCCCCTCGCAGGGGGCTTCTATCTACGAGCAGTACTTC. Protein product: CASSQAPSQGASIYEQYF.